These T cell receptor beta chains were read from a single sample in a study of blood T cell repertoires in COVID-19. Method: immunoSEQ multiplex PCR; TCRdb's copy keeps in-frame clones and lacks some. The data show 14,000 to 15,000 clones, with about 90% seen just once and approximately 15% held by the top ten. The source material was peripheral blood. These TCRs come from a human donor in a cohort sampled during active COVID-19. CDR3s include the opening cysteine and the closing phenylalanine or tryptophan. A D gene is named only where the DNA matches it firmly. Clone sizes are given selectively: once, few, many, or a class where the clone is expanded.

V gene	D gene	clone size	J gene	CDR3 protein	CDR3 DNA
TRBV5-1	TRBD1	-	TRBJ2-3	CASSSETGIPDTQYF	TGCGCCAGCAGCAGTGAGACAGGGATCCCAGATACGCAGTATTTT
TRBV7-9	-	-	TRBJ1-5	CASSLEGGQPQHF	TGTGCCAGCAGCTTAGAAGGCGGTCAGCCCCAGCATTTT
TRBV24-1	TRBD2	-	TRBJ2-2	CAAGGTLENTGELFF	TGTGCCGCCGGGGGGACCTTAGAGAACACCGGGGAGCTGTTTTTT
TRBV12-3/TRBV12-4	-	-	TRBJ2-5	CASTEEFGTQYF	TGTGCCAGCACTGAAGAGTTTGGGACCCAGTACTTC
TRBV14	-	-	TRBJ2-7	CASSPRLAYEQYF	TGTGCCAGCAGCCCACGACTCGCCTACGAGCAGTACTTC
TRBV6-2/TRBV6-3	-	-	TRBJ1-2	CASSYSMADLYGYTF	TGTGCCAGCAGTTACTCGATGGCGGATCTATATGGCTACACCTTC
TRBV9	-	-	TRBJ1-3	CASSSMDRSSGNTIYF	TGTGCCAGCAGCTCCATGGACAGAAGCTCTGGAAACACCATATATTTT
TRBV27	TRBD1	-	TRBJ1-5	CATGQGVPQPQHF	TGTGCCACTGGACAGGGCGTGCCTCAGCCCCAGCATTTT
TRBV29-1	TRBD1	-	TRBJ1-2	CSAHRGSGYTF	TGCAGCGCACACAGGGGATCTGGCTACACCTTC
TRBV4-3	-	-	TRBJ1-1	CASSQENYMNTEAFF	TGCGCCAGCAGCCAAGAGAACTATATGAACACTGAAGCTTTCTTT
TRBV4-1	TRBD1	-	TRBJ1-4	CASSQSGTGSSNEKLFF	TGCGCCAGCAGCCAATCCGGGACAGGGTCCTCTAATGAAAAACTGTTTTTT
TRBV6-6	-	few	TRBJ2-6	CASSKPGSGANVLTF	TGTGCCAGCAGTAAACCAGGGTCTGGGGCCAACGTCCTGACTTTC
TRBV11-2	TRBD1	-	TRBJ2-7	CASTPPGTEPYEQYF	TGTGCCAGCACTCCCCCCGGGACAGAACCCTACGAGCAGTACTTC
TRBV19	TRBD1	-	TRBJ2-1	CASSLVDRGEYNEQFF	TGTGCCAGTAGTTTAGTCGACAGGGGTGAATACAATGAGCAGTTCTTC
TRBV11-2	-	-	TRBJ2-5	CASSFNSWETQYF	TGTGCCAGCAGCTTCAATAGTTGGGAGACCCAGTACTTC
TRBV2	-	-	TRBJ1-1	CASRGGMNTEAFF	TGTGCCAGTCGGGGGGGCATGAACACTGAAGCTTTCTTT
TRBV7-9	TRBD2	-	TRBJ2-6	CASSLGGGYSGANVLTF	TGTGCCAGCAGCTTAGGCGGGGGTTACTCTGGGGCCAACGTCCTGACTTTC
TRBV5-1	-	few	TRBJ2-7	CASSLMGGGRDEQYF	TGCGCCAGCAGCTTGATGGGGGGGGGCCGAGACGAGCAGTACTTC
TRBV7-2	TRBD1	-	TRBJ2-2	CASSLPRQGVGELFF	TGTGCCAGCAGCTTGCCTCGACAGGGGGTCGGGGAGCTGTTTTTT
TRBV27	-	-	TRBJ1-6	CASSWQGLTSPLHF	TGTGCCAGCAGCTGGCAGGGGTTAACTTCACCCCTCCACTTT